The clone carrying this TCR beta chain was observed a few times. As yet, its antigen is unknown. The CDR3 totals 12 residues. The V gene's germline CDR1 is GTSNPN and CDR2 SVGIG (reference sequence). The V and J ends lost 4 bases and 6 bases respectively, with 10 bases between them. The sample belongs to a study of cytomegalovirus exposure and HLA in healthy donors. Overall study findings and caveats: In a later analysis, at a false discovery rate of 0.05, approximately 18,000 TCR beta sequences were associated with HLA alleles.

PCR primers comprised 60 Vbeta and 13 Jbeta primers. Sequencing was performed with immunoSEQ multiplex PCR; in TCRdb, only in-frame clones are kept and a portion is missing. The sample lists some 150,000 clones; roughly 80% were seen once. The J gene is TRBJ1-5, the V gene TRBV30; possibly TRBD1 for D (6 bases). The source of this sequence is a young woman in good health and CMV-seronegative. Sequenced input: PBMCs. The DNA for the CDR3 is TGTGCCTGGAATGAACAGGGTCAGCCCCAGCATTTT. Translating it yields CAWNEQGQPQHF.